Listed below are T cell receptor beta chains from one sample, sequenced in a study of T cell responses to AZD1222 COVID-19 vaccine. TCRdb keeps only in-frame clones here, not all; method: immunoSEQ multiplex PCR. The sample gives tens of thousands of clones, approximately 89% of which show up once; 6% to 7.5% is in the top ten. The sequencing here drew on peripheral blood, taken 28 days after the second AZD1222 dose. These receptors were taken from an adult who received the AZD1222 COVID-19 vaccine. Each CDR3 is given with its conserved first and last residue. D genes are given only for firm matches. Clone size, where shown, is once, few, many, or a class for clones that have expanded.

cdr3_length	j_call	d_call	v_call	clone_size	cdr3_aa	cdr3_nt
14	TRBJ2-1	.	TRBV4-3	few	CASSQVQGYNEQFF	TGCGCCAGCAGCCAAGTACAGGGCTACAATGAGCAGTTCTTC
18	TRBJ2-1	TRBD2	TRBV7-2	.	CASRTRKLAGGSYNEQFF	TGTGCCAGCAGGACGCGAAAACTAGCGGGAGGATCGTACAATGAGCAGTTCTTC
12	TRBJ1-1	.	TRBV6-1	few	CASSEWRTEAFF	TGTGCCAGCAGTGAATGGAGGACTGAAGCTTTCTTT
15	TRBJ2-3	TRBD1	TRBV19	.	CASSTGGRRTDTQYF	TGTGCCAGTAGTACAGGGGGCAGGCGGACAGATACGCAGTATTTT
15	TRBJ1-5	.	TRBV19	.	CASSITGDRNQPQHF	TGTGCCAGTAGTATTACGGGTGATCGCAATCAGCCCCAGCATTTT
13	TRBJ1-2	.	TRBV11-2	.	CASSLNGPYGYTF	TGTGCCAGCAGCTTAAACGGACCTTATGGCTACACCTTC
14	TRBJ1-1	.	TRBV28	.	CASSTYTGAKRAFF	TGTGCCAGCAGTACTTATACCGGGGCCAAGCGCGCTTTCTTT
14	TRBJ1-2	TRBD1	TRBV6-5	.	CASSLQGARYGYTF	TGTGCCAGCAGTCTACAGGGGGCTCGCTATGGCTACACCTTC
13	TRBJ2-7	.	TRBV6-5	.	CASTSLGAYEQYF	TGTGCCAGCACCTCGCTAGGTGCCTACGAGCAGTACTTC
16	TRBJ1-2	.	TRBV3-1/TRBV3-2	once	CASSHPLLTANYGYTF	TGTGCCAGCAGTCACCCATTGCTGACAGCGAACTATGGCTACACCTTC
13	TRBJ1-5	.	TRBV15	.	CATSPPQGGGQHF	TGTGCCACCAGCCCCCCCCAGGGAGGGGGCCAGCATTTT
15	TRBJ1-3	TRBD1	TRBV6-5	.	CASRGAGGRGNTIYF	TGTGCCAGCAGGGGAGCAGGGGGAAGGGGAAACACCATATATTTT
13	TRBJ2-7	TRBD1	TRBV29-1	.	CSGKGQGSYEQYF	TGCAGCGGCAAGGGACAGGGATCCTACGAGCAGTACTTC
18	TRBJ2-1	TRBD2	TRBV3-1/TRBV3-2	.	CASSQLAGGRTSYNEQFF	TGTGCCAGCAGCCAACTAGCGGGAGGGCGTACCTCCTACAATGAGCAGTTCTTC
15	TRBJ2-7	.	TRBV5-6	.	CASSDAKGSSYEQYF	TGTGCCAGCAGCGACGCTAAAGGGTCTTCCTACGAGCAGTACTTC
17	TRBJ2-1	TRBD2	TRBV5-4	.	CASSITGTSGTYNEQFF	TGTGCCAGCAGCATAACCGGGACTAGCGGGACCTACAATGAGCAGTTCTTC
19	TRBJ2-1	.	TRBV7-2	.	CASSSPTVAGSSSYNEQFF	TGTGCCAGCAGCTCCCCCACAGTGGCGGGGAGTAGCTCCTACAATGAGCAGTTCTTC
17	TRBJ2-5	TRBD1	TRBV6-2/TRBV6-3	.	CASSYRNRGQPGETQYF	TGTGCCAGCAGTTATCGCAACAGGGGGCAACCGGGTGAGACCCAGTACTTC
13	TRBJ2-7	.	TRBV10-2	.	CASSSRLPYEQYF	TGCGCCAGCAGTAGTAGACTTCCCTACGAGCAGTACTTC
11	TRBJ2-5	.	TRBV18	.	CASSFQETQYF	TGTGCCAGCTCATTTCAAGAGACCCAGTACTTC
17	TRBJ2-1	TRBD2	TRBV2	.	CASIREASGRVDNEQFF	TGTGCCAGCATCAGGGAGGCTAGCGGGAGGGTTGACAATGAGCAGTTCTTC
13	TRBJ1-2	.	TRBV9	.	CASSVDQLSGYTF	TGTGCCAGCAGCGTAGACCAACTTTCCGGCTACACCTTC
16	TRBJ1-6	.	TRBV3-1/TRBV3-2	.	CASSQGTGRRNSPLHF	TGTGCCAGCAGCCAAGGAACGGGCAGGAGAAATTCACCCCTCCACTTT
13	TRBJ1-1	TRBD1	TRBV24-1	.	CATSPTGGTEAFF	TGTGCCACCAGCCCGACAGGGGGGACTGAAGCTTTCTTT
12	TRBJ2-2	.	TRBV11-3	.	CASSLDTGELFF	TGTGCCAGCAGCCTAGACACCGGGGAGCTGTTTTTT
15	TRBJ1-2	.	TRBV5-5	.	CASSSGRVREGGYTF	TGTGCCAGCAGCTCGGGGCGGGTGAGGGAGGGTGGCTACACCTTC
14	TRBJ2-3	.	TRBV19	.	CASSIETYTDTQYF	TGTGCCAGTAGTATAGAAACTTACACAGATACGCAGTATTTT
15	TRBJ2-5	TRBD1	TRBV19	.	CASSIGARGQETQYF	TGTGCCAGTAGTATTGGGGCCAGGGGGCAAGAGACCCAGTACTTC
12	TRBJ2-3	TRBD2	TRBV20-1	.	CSASLAGNTQYF	TGCAGTGCTAGTCTAGCGGGAAATACGCAGTATTTT
14	TRBJ2-1	TRBD1	TRBV7-2	.	CASGRDRGPNEQFF	TGTGCCAGCGGCCGGGACAGGGGGCCAAATGAGCAGTTCTTC
14	TRBJ1-2	.	TRBV15	.	CATSRVGGYYGYTF	TGTGCCACCAGCAGAGTAGGGGGGTACTATGGCTACACCTTC
14	TRBJ2-3	.	TRBV6-5	.	CASSQGWGADTQYF	TGTGCCAGCAGTCAGGGTTGGGGCGCAGATACGCAGTATTTT
13	TRBJ2-2	.	TRBV18	.	CASPMGLTGELFF	TGTGCCAGCCCTATGGGGCTCACCGGGGAGCTGTTTTTT
16	TRBJ2-7	.	TRBV15	.	CATSRATGARPSEQYF	TGTGCCACCAGCAGGGCCACAGGAGCCAGGCCTTCCGAGCAGTACTTC
15	TRBJ2-7	TRBD2	TRBV6-5	.	CASRPTSGGASEQYF	TGTGCCAGCAGGCCGACTAGCGGGGGGGCCAGCGAGCAGTACTTC
19	TRBJ1-4	TRBD1	TRBV28	.	CASSSSGRTGGATNEKLFF	TGTGCCAGCAGTTCGAGTGGGAGGACAGGGGGCGCAACTAATGAAAAACTGTTTTTT
13	TRBJ2-5	.	TRBV6-5	.	CASSWDLRETQYF	TGTGCCAGCAGCTGGGACCTACGGGAGACCCAGTACTTC
13	TRBJ2-5	TRBD1	TRBV19	.	CASSIAAGGTQYF	TGTGCCAGTAGTATTGCAGCAGGGGGGACCCAGTACTTC
14	TRBJ1-2	.	TRBV19	.	CASSISATGYGYTF	TGTGCCAGTAGTATCTCAGCTACCGGCTATGGCTACACCTTC
11	TRBJ1-3	.	TRBV11-2	.	CASSLGDTIYF	TGTGCCAGCAGCCTTGGGGACACCATATATTTT
15	TRBJ1-6	.	TRBV6-5	once	CASSYDKGPNSPLHF	TGTGCCAGCAGTTATGATAAGGGCCCAAATTCACCCCTCCACTTT
14	TRBJ2-7	.	TRBV30	.	CAWSRFRTGYEQYF	TGTGCCTGGAGTCGTTTTAGGACGGGCTACGAGCAGTACTTC
14	TRBJ2-1	.	TRBV28	once	CATDRASSYNEQFF	TGTGCCACCGACCGTGCTAGCTCCTACAATGAGCAGTTCTTC
12	TRBJ1-1	TRBD1	TRBV5-1	.	CASSLEAGGAFF	TGCGCCAGCAGCTTGGAGGCAGGGGGAGCTTTCTTT
15	TRBJ2-7	.	TRBV5-1	.	CASSLVRHDYDEQYF	TGCGCCAGCAGCTTGGTTCGACATGACTACGATGAGCAGTACTTC
14	TRBJ1-3	.	TRBV9	.	CASGREGSGNTIYF	TGTGCCAGCGGACGCGAGGGCTCTGGAAACACCATATATTTT
16	TRBJ1-4	.	TRBV5-4	.	CASSLWSAQVNEKLFF	TGTGCCAGCAGCTTGTGGTCGGCCCAGGTTAATGAAAAACTGTTTTTT
13	TRBJ1-2	.	TRBV19	.	CASTPDTNYGYTF	TGTGCCAGTACTCCAGACACTAACTATGGCTACACCTTC
15	TRBJ1-4	.	TRBV19	few	CASTPRWPSFEKLFF	TGTGCCAGTACCCCTAGGTGGCCTTCCTTTGAAAAACTGTTTTTT
15	TRBJ2-5	TRBD2	TRBV5-4	.	CASSTKRETQETQYF	TGTGCCAGCAGCACGAAGCGGGAGACCCAAGAGACCCAGTACTTC
16	TRBJ1-5	.	TRBV5-5	once	CASSLAGRYSNQPQHF	TGTGCCAGCAGCTTGGCCGGGAGATATAGCAATCAGCCCCAGCATTTT
14	TRBJ1-2	TRBD1	TRBV19	.	CASSGRDRGYGYTF	TGTGCCAGTAGTGGGCGAGACAGGGGATATGGCTACACCTTC
18	TRBJ1-5	TRBD1	TRBV15	.	CATSRDSNTGTGVQPQHF	TGTGCCACCAGCAGAGATTCCAATACCGGGACAGGGGTCCAGCCCCAGCATTTT
15	TRBJ1-5	.	TRBV6-5	once	CASSSVRGSNQPQHF	TGTGCCAGCAGTTCAGTCAGGGGTTCCAATCAGCCCCAGCATTTT
13	TRBJ2-2	.	TRBV3-1/TRBV3-2	.	CASSQGSYGELFF	TGTGCCAGCAGCCAAGGGTCGTACGGGGAGCTGTTTTTT
14	TRBJ1-1	.	TRBV28	.	CASSLTVSREEAFF	TGTGCCAGCAGTTTAACGGTCAGTAGAGAAGAAGCTTTCTTT
15	TRBJ2-7	.	TRBV6-5	.	CASTPPGAEGYEQYF	TGTGCCAGCACCCCACCGGGCGCCGAGGGGTACGAGCAGTACTTC